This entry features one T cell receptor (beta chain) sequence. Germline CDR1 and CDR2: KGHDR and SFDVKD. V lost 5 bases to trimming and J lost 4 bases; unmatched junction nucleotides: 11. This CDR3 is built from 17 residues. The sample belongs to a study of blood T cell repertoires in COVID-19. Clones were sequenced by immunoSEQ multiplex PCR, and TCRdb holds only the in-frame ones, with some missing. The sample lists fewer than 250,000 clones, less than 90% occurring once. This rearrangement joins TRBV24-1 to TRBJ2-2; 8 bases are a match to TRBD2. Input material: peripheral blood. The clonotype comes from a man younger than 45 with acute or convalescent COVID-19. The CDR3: CATSGLSSGRRTGELFF. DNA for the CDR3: TGTGCCACCAGTGGGCTCAGCAGCGGGAGACGCACCGGGGAGCTGTTTTTT.